This T cell receptor beta chain was sequenced in a study of OX40 agonist ivuxolimab in advanced cancers. Study overall: The study treated patients with ivuxolimab, an agonistic anti-OX40 (CD134) antibody.

Excluded were patients having autoimmune disease history or systemic immunosuppression. The CDR3 has 17 amino acids. Trimming at V came to 6 bases and at J to 0 bases, leaving 11 bases not matched to a gene. Germline V gene data show CDR1 as MDHEN and CDR2 as SYDVKM. TCRdb's copy holds only in-frame clones and misses some; the assay was immunoSEQ multiplex PCR. The table lists 100,000 or so clones, more than 75% of them singletons. Study outcomes and limitations: Expansion of clones was among the lowest in partial responders at 0.1-3.0 mg/kg. At doses 0.1 to 3.0 mg/kg, CD4+ and CD8+ clones expanded.

On this clone: Its cognate antigen is unknown.

This clonotype was sampled from an adult with an advanced solid tumor such as melanoma, head and neck, liver or kidney cancer. The specimen comprised CD4+ or CD8+ T cells sorted from blood, sampled in a trial of the OX40 agonist ivuxolimab. The chain is built from TRBV28 and TRBJ1-5, with TRBD1 identical over 7 bases. The CDR3 DNA follows: TGTGCCAGCAGCCGAGAACGGACAGGAGGTAGCAATCAGCCCCAGCATTTT. It translates to CASSRERTGGSNQPQHF.